The 2 T cell receptor beta chains given below trace back to one sample, sequenced in a study of long-term antiretroviral therapy in people with HIV. Version v3.0 of the immunoSEQ assay ran at survey level. Some clones are missing from TCRdb's copy, which holds only in-frame ones; the method was immunoSEQ multiplex PCR. The sample lists about 6,000 clones, about three quarters seen once, with roughly a sixth in the top ten. Specimen: unsorted PBMCs, collected 0.5 years before starting antiretroviral therapy. The receptor source for this set is a man between 40 and 49 years old with HIV.

The chain uses TRBV19 and TRBJ2-7; 11 bases fit TRBD1. The CDR3 has 15 amino acids. With V trimmed by 7 bases and J by 3 bases, 8 bases remained unmatched. CDR1 is LNHDA, CDR2 SQIVND, per germline (reference sequence). The CDR3 here is CASTSRTGGSYEQYF. CDR3 in DNA: TGTGCCAGTACCTCCAGGACAGGGGGCAGCTACGAGCAGTACTTC. Complete variable domain (other parts from reference TRBV19 and TRBJ2-7): DGGITQSPKYLFRKEGQNVTLSCEQNLNHDAMYWYRQDPGQGLRLIYYSQIVNDFQKGDIAEGYSVSREKKESFPLTVTSAQKNPTAFYLCASTSRTGGSYEQYFGPGTRLTVT.

The rearrangement joins TRBV6-5 to TRBJ1-4, with D perhaps TRBD1 (5 bases). Germline loops: CDR1 MNHEY, CDR2 SVGAGI. This CDR3 is built from 12 residues. The germline V and J ends were trimmed by 8 bases and 4 bases, with 8 bases remaining between them. CDR3 bases: TGTGCCAGCGGGGACGGTAATGAAAAACTGTTTTTT. Its translation: CASGDGNEKLFF.